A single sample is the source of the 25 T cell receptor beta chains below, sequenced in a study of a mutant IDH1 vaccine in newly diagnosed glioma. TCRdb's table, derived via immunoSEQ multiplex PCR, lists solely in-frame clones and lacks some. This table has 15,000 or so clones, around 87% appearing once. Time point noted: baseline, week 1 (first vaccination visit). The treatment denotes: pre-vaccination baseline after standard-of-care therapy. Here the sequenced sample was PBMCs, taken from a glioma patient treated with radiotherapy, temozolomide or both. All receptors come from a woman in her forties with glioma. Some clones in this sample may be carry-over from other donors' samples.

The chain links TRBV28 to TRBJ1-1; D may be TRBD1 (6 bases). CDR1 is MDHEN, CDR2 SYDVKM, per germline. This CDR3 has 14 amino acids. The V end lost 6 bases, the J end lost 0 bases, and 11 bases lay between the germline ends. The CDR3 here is CASSNREVNTEAFF. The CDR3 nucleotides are TGTGCCAGCAGCAACAGGGAGGTGAACACTGAAGCTTTCTTT.

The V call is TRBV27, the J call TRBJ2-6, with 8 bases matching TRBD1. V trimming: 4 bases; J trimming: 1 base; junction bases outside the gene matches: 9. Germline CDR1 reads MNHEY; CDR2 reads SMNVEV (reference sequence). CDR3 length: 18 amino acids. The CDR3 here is CASSYDRGPISGANVLTF. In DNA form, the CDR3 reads TGTGCCAGCAGTTACGACAGGGGACCGATTTCTGGGGCCAACGTCCTGACTTTC.

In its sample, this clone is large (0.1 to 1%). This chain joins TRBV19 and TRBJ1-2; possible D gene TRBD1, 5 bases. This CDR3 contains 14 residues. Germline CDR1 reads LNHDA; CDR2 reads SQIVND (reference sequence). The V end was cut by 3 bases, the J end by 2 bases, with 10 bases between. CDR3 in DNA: TGTGCCAGTAGTATTCCGGCAGGGAACTATGGCTACACCTTC. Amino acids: CASSIPAGNYGYTF.

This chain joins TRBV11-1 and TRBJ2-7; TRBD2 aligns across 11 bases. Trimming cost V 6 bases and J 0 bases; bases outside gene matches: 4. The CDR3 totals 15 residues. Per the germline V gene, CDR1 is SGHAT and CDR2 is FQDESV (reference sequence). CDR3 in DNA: TGTGCCAGCAGGCCAGGACTAGCGGGCTCCTACGAGCAGTACTTC. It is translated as CASRPGLAGSYEQYF.

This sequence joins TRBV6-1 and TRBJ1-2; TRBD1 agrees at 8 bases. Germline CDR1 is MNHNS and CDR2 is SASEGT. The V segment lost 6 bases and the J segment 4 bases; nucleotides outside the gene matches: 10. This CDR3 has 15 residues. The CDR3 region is CASSGGTGDSYGYTF. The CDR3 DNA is TGTGCCAGCAGCGGTGGGACAGGCGATTCCTATGGCTACACCTTC.

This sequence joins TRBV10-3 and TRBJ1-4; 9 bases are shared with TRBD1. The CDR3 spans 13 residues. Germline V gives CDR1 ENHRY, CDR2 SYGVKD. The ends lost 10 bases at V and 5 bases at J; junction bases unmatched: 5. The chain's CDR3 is CASQQGANEKLFF. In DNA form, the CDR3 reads TGTGCCAGTCAACAGGGGGCAAATGAAAAACTGTTTTTT.

The CDR3 DNA sequence: TGTGCCAGCAGCCCAGGTCTGGGGCAAGGTGGAAACACCATATATTTT. It specifies CASSPGLGQGGNTIYF. V is TRBV9 and J is TRBJ1-3, with a weak D call TRBD1 (5 bases). Germline CDR1 SGDLS, CDR2 YYNGEE. Deletions cut 4 bases from V and 3 bases from J, with 17 bases between. CDR3 length equals 16 residues.

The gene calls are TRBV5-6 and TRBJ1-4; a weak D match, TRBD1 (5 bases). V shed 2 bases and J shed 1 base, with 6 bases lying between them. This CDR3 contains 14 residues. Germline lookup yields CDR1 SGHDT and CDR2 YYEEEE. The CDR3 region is CASSFRETNEKLFF. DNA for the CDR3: TGTGCCAGCAGCTTCAGGGAAACTAATGAAAAACTGTTTTTT.

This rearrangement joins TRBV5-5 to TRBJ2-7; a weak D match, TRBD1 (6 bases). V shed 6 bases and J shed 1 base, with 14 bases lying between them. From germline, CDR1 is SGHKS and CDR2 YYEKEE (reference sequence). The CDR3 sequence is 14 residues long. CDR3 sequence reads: CASTGWDTSYEQYF. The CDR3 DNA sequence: TGTGCCAGCACCGGATGGGACACGTCCTACGAGCAGTACTTC.

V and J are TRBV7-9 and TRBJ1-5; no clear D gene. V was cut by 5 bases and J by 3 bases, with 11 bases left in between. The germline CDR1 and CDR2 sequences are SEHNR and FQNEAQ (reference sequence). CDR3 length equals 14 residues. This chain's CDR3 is CASSADGTNQPQHF. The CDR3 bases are TGTGCCAGCAGCGCCGATGGAACCAATCAGCCCCAGCATTTT.

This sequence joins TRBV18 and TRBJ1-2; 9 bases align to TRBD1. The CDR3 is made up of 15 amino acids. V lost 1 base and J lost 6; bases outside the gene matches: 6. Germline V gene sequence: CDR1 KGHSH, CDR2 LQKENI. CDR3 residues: CASSPLIGTGNGYTF. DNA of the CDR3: TGTGCCAGCTCACCACTAATTGGGACAGGGAATGGCTACACCTTC.

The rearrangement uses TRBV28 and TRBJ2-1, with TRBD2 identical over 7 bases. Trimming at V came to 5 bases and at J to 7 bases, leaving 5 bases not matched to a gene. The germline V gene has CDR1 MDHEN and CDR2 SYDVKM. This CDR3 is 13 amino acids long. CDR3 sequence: CASSPTSPNEQFF. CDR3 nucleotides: TGTGCCAGCAGTCCGACTAGCCCAAATGAGCAGTTCTTC. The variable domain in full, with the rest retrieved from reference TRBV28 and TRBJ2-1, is DVKVTQSSRYLVKRTGEKVFLECVQDMDHENMFWYRQDPGLGLRLIYFSYDVKMKEKGDIPEGYSVSREKKERFSLILESASTNQTSMYLCASSPTSPNEQFFGPGTRLTVL.

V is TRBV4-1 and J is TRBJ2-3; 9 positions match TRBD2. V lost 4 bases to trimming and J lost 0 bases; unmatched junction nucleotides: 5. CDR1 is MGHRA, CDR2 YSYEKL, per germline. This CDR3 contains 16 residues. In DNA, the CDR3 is TGCGCCAGCAGCCGCACACTAGCGGGCAGCACAGATACGCAGTATTTT. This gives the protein CASSRTLAGSTDTQYF.

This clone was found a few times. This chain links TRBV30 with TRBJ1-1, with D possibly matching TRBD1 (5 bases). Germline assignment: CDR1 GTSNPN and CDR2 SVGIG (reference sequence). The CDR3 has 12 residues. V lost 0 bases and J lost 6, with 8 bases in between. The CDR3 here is CAWSVLGAEAFF. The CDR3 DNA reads TGTGCCTGGAGTGTTCTAGGGGCTGAAGCTTTCTTT.

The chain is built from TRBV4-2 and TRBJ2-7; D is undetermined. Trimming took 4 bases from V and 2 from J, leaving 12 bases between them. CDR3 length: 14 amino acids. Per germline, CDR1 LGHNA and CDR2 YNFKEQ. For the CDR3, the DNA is TGTGCCAGCAGCCCTCGGTGGGAAACCTACGAGCAGTACTTC. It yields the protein CASSPRWETYEQYF.

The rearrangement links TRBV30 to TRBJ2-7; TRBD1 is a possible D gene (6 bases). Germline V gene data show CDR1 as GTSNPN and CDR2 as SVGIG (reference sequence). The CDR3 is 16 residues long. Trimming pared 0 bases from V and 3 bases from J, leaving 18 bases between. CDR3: CAWSVKGSGAHYEQYF. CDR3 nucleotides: TGTGCCTGGAGTGTAAAAGGGTCAGGGGCCCACTACGAGCAGTACTTC.

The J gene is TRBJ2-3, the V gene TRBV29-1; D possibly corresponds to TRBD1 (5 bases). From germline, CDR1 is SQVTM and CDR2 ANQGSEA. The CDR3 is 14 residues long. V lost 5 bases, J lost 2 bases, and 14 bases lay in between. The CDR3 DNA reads TGCAGCGTTCCGCGGCAGGGCCCCACAGATACGCAGTATTTT. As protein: CSVPRQGPTDTQYF.

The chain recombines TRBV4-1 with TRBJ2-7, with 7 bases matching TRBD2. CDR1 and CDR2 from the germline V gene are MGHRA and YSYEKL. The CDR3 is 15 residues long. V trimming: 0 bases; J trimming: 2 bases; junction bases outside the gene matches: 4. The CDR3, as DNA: TGCGCCAGCAGCCAAGAGGGGGGGATCCCCTACGAGCAGTACTTC. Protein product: CASSQEGGIPYEQYF.

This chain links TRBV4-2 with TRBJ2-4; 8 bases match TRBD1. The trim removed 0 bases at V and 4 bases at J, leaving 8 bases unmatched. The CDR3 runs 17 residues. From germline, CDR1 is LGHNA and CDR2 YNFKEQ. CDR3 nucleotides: TGTGCCAGCAGCCAAGATAGAAGGGACAGGCCGAAAAACATTCAGTACTTC. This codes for CASSQDRRDRPKNIQYF.

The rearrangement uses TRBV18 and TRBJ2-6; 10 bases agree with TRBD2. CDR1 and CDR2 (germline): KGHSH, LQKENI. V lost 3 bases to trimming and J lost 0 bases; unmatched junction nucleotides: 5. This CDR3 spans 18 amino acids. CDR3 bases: TGTGCCAGCTCACCGGTGAGCGGGGGGGGCTCTGGGGCCAACGTCCTGACTTTC. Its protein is CASSPVSGGGSGANVLTF. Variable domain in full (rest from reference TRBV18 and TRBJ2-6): NAGVMQNPRHLVRRRGQEARLRCSPMKGHSHVYWYRQLPEEGLKFMVYLQKENIIDESGMPKERFSAEFPKEGPSILRIQQVVRGDSAAYFCASSPVSGGGSGANVLTFGAGSRLTVL.

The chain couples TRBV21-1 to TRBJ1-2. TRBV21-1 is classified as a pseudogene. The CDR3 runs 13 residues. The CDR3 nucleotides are TGTGCCAGCAGCAAAGCGGGGACTGGTGGCTACACCTTC. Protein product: CASSKAGTGGYTF.

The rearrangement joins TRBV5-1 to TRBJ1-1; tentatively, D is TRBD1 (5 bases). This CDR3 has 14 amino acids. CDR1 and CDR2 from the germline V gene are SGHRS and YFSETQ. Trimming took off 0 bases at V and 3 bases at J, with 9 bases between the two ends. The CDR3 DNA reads TGCGCCAGCAGCTTGGGGGGGGACTACACTGAAGCTTTCTTT. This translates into CASSLGGDYTEAFF.

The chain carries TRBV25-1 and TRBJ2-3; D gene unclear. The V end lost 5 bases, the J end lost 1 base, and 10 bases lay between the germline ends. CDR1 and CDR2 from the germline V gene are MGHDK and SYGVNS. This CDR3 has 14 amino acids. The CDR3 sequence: CASSKRVGTDTQYF. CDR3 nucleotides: TGTGCCAGCAGTAAAAGGGTTGGCACAGATACGCAGTATTTT.

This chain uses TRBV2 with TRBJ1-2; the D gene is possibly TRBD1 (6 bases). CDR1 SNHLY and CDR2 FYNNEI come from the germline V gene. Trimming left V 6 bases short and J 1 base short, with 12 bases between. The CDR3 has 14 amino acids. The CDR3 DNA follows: TGTGCCAGCAGCATCGGGACAAATAACTATGGCTACACCTTC. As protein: CASSIGTNNYGYTF.

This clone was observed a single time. CDR3 bases: TGTGCCAGTAGTTCCCGCCGGGGTTCGAAAGCTTTCTTT. Its protein is CASSSRRGSKAFF. The chain uses TRBV19 and TRBJ1-1; no clear D. V was cut by 5 bases and J by 9 bases, with 16 bases left in between. Germline assignment: CDR1 LNHDA and CDR2 SQIVND (reference sequence). The length of the CDR3 is 13 residues.